This T cell receptor beta chain was observed in a study of Graves' ophthalmopathy and Graves' hyperthyroidism. As for this clonotype: Just one base apart from a much larger clone, this may be a read error.

A follow-up of 18 months without ophthalmopathy meant that hyperthyroidism was stable. Patients were excluded if they had other autoimmune diseases or uncontrolled infections, and likewise if pregnancy or lactation applied. From germline, CDR1 is MRHNA and CDR2 SNTAGT. Trimming removed 0 bases at V and 0 bases at J, with 11 bases between. This CDR3 spans 16 amino acids. The sequenced template was RNA, covering the TCR beta CDR3 region. RT-PCR in the first round used HTBI primers; a second-round multiplex PCR followed. TCRdb recomputed calls from the multiplex PCR reads with MiXCR, one row per CDR3 protein. The data contain under 800,000 distinct CDR3 sequences, about 24% of them seen just once; the ten biggest clones take up approximately 7%.

This chain uses TRBV6-4 with TRBJ1-2, with D unclear. Sequencing was done on a sample of peripheral blood. The TCR sequence derives from a woman aged 18-29 years with stable Graves' hyperthyroidism. Some clones in this sample may be carry-over from other donors' samples. This chain's CDR3 is CASSDSMGLPNYGYTF. CDR3 sequence (DNA): TGTGCCAGCAGTGACTCGATGGGGTTACCTAACTATGGCTACACCTTC.